This record covers a single T cell receptor beta chain. Its target is unknown. There are 13 residues in the CDR3. Germline values: CDR1 SGHRS, CDR2 YFSETQ. The J segment lost 5 bases and the V segment lost 3 bases, leaving 4 bases of the junction unmatched. The record originates from a study of human T cells and chemical hapten exposure. The study's library attached unique molecular identifiers to single cDNA molecules. TCRdb re-analysed the RACE reads in MiXCR, keeping a single row per CDR3 protein. This table holds some 91,000 distinct CDR3 sequences, roughly an eighth found once. Indicated time point: patch test 1, 2 weeks after DPC sensitization. Treatment described: therapeutic diphenylcyclopropenone sensitization with weekly scalp DPC. Study results and limitations: The donors suffered from alopecia, so their immune response may not match that of healthy people.

The chain uses TRBV5-1 and TRBJ2-7, with TRBD1 matching 8 bases. This TCR came from a woman in her thirties or forties with alopecia areata. Some clones in this sample may be carry-over from other donors' samples. The sample consisted of whole blood, taken in connection with sensitization to the hapten diphenylcyclopropenone (DPC). As DNA, the CDR3 is TGCGCCAGCAGCTATAGGACAGGGCACGAGCAGTACTTC. This translates into CASSYRTGHEQYF.